The 3 T cell receptor beta chains below all came from one sample that was sequenced in a study of control samples from healthy donors and cancer patients. Produced via immunoSEQ multiplex PCR; TCRdb's table is partial and in-frame only. The table has about 97,000 clones, 75% to 90% seen once. Sequencing was performed on blood. Receptors originate from a man aged 30-40 years in good health.

This clone came up a few times. The chain has TRBV27 and TRBJ2-1, with 8 bases aligning to TRBD2. Germline-derived CDR1 and CDR2 are MNHEY and SMNVEV (reference sequence). The CDR3 covers 13 residues. V dropped 5 bases and J dropped 12; count of bases not matched to a gene: 9. CDR3 sequence reads: CASSPKGTRRQFF. DNA for the CDR3: TGTGCCAGCAGTCCCAAAGGGACTAGACGGCAGTTCTTC.

The genes are TRBV12-5 and TRBJ2-1, with D perhaps TRBD1 or TRBD2 (5 bases each). Germline V gene lookup returns CDR1 LGHNT and CDR2 FRNRAP. The CDR3 runs 15 residues. The germline V and J ends were trimmed by 6 bases and 3 bases, with 15 bases remaining between them. CDR3 in amino acids: CASGHLRDGYNEQFF. The CDR3 DNA reads TGTGCTAGTGGCCACCTCCGGGACGGCTACAATGAGCAGTTCTTC.

The genes are TRBV7-8 and TRBJ2-2; TRBD2 matches 11 bases. This CDR3 has 17 amino acids. Trimming at V came to 1 base and at J to 7 bases, leaving 8 bases not matched to a gene. Germline assignment: CDR1 SGHVS and CDR2 FQNEAQ. The CDR3 protein is CASSLVASGRFNGELFF. The CDR3, as DNA: TGTGCCAGCAGCTTAGTGGCTAGCGGGAGGTTCAACGGGGAGCTGTTTTTT.